One and the same sample provided the 31 T cell receptor beta chains below, sequenced in a study of patients and donors after allogeneic stem cell transplantation. TCRdb processed the RT-PCR reads anew with MiXCR; each CDR3 protein has one entry. This table holds roughly 940,000 distinct CDR3 sequences, under 20% found once. Specimen: blood, either unsorted or a sorted T cell fraction (not recorded which). These receptors were taken from a human donor who was either an allogeneic HSCT recipient or a stem cell or donor lymphocyte infusion donor (not recorded which). It is not recorded whose cells these are; they may come from a transplant donor.

The V and J genes are TRBV12-3 or TRBV12-4 and TRBJ2-7; maybe TRBD2 (6 bases). V was trimmed by 3 bases and J by 2 bases, leaving 14 bases between them. The CDR3 totals 15 residues. The CDR3: CASSFSLASTYEQYF. The CDR3 DNA reads TGTGCCAGCAGTTTCTCCCTAGCGAGCACCTACGAGCAGTACTTC.

V gene TRBV9 combines with J gene TRBJ2-5; 8 nucleotides match TRBD1. CDR3 length: 13 residues. Germline V CDR1 and CDR2: SGDLS, YYNGEE. Trimming took 2 bases from V and 3 from J; bases not matched to a gene: 0. For the CDR3, the DNA is TGTGCCAGCAGCGTGGGACAGGAAGAGACCCAGTACTTC. Amino acids: CASSVGQEETQYF.

This clonotype has a handful of counts. This chain joins TRBV29-1 and TRBJ2-5; the D is unclear. The germline V and J ends were trimmed by 8 bases and 2 bases, with 15 bases remaining between them. The CDR3 covers 13 residues. Germline values: CDR1 SQVTM, CDR2 ANQGSEA. CDR3 nucleotides: TGCAGCTTCCTCCCCTCACTGCAAGAGACCCAGTACTTC. Encoded protein: CSFLPSLQETQYF.

The gene calls are TRBV7-6 and TRBJ1-3; possibly TRBD1 for D (5 bases). The ends were cut back, 5 bases at V and 4 bases at J, with 18 bases in the middle. CDR1 and CDR2 (germline): SGHVS, FNYEAQ. The CDR3 has 16 amino acids. CDR3 nucleotide sequence: TGTGCCAGCAGCCCGTTTCCGGGGGATGAGGGAAACACCATATATTTT. Translating it yields CASSPFPGDEGNTIYF. Filled out from reference TRBV7-6 and TRBJ1-3, the complete variable domain reads GAGVSQSPRYKVTKRGQDVALRCDPISGHVSLYWYRQALGQGPEFLTYFNYEAQQDKSGLPNDRFSAERPEGSISTLTIQRTEQRDSAMYRCASSPFPGDEGNTIYFGEGSWLTVV.

This sequence joins TRBV29-1 and TRBJ1-1; TRBD1 agrees at 8 bases. The CDR3 is made up of 12 amino acids. From germline, CDR1 is SQVTM and CDR2 ANQGSEA. The J segment lost 8 bases and the V segment lost 5 bases, leaving 7 bases of the junction unmatched. The CDR3 DNA reads as TGCAGCGTTATGACAGGGGTCTCCGAAGCTTTCTTT. It yields the protein CSVMTGVSEAFF.

The chain is built from TRBV9 and TRBJ2-7; tentative D call: TRBD1 (5 bases). CDR1 SGDLS and CDR2 YYNGEE come from the germline V gene. This CDR3 contains 16 residues. The V gene lost 4 bases and the J gene lost 3 bases, with 20 bases spanning the gap. The CDR3 DNA is TGTGCCAGCAGCCCGAGACAGTGGCCCCCTGACTACGAGCAGTACTTC. Its translation: CASSPRQWPPDYEQYF.

The chain joins TRBV2 to TRBJ2-2, with D perhaps TRBD2 (7 bases). Per the germline V gene, CDR1 is SNHLY and CDR2 is FYNNEI. CDR3 length: 16 residues. V dropped 4 bases and J dropped 7 bases, with 19 bases sitting between them. CDR3 bases: TGTGCCAGCAGTGCCCTAGCCGGGGGGCGAGGCGGGGAGCTGTTTTTT. It is translated as CASSALAGGRGGELFF. Filled out from reference TRBV2 and TRBJ2-2, the complete variable domain reads EPEVTQTPSHQVTQMGQEVILRCVPISNHLYFYWYRQILGQKVEFLVSFYNNEISEKSEIFDDQFSVERPDGSNFTLKIRSTKLEDSAMYFCASSALAGGRGGELFFGEGSRLTVL.

The CDR3 sequence is CASSQEAGIPAYEQYF. The CDR3 coding sequence is TGCGCCAGCAGCCAAGAGGCCGGAATACCTGCCTACGAGCAGTACTTC. The V and J genes are TRBV4-1 and TRBJ2-7; D remains unclear. Per germline, CDR1 MGHRA and CDR2 YSYEKL. V lost 0 bases and J 2 bases, leaving 14 bases between the germline ends. The CDR3 has 16 residues.

The V gene is TRBV6-1, the J gene TRBJ2-3; 9 bases match TRBD1. After removal of 3 bases from V and 6 bases from J, the junction contained 4 bases not matched to a gene. The CDR3 consists of 14 residues. Germline-derived CDR1 and CDR2 are MNHNS and SASEGT. The CDR3 loop is CASSDRDRVDTQYF. CDR3 DNA sequence: TGTGCCAGCAGTGACAGGGACAGGGTGGATACGCAGTATTTT.

CDR3 sequence (DNA): TGCGCCAGCAGCCCGACTCGCTGGGAGACCCAGTACTTC. Translating gives CASSPTRWETQYF. The chain employs TRBV4-1 and TRBJ2-5, with D uncertain. Germline CDR1 is MGHRA and CDR2 is YSYEKL. CDR3 length: 13 residues. V dropped 4 bases and J dropped 5 bases, with 11 bases sitting between them.

This clonotype was found a few times. The rearrangement links TRBV7-8 to TRBJ1-3; D might be TRBD1 (5 bases). The germline V gene has CDR1 SGHVS and CDR2 FQNEAQ. V lost 5 bases and J 4 bases, leaving 18 bases between the germline ends. This CDR3 has 16 amino acids. CDR3 sequence reads: CASSLLGAGAGNTIYF. In DNA, the CDR3 is TGTGCCAGCAGCCTATTAGGGGCAGGAGCAGGAAACACCATATATTTT.

The chain is built from TRBV19 and TRBJ1-5; D is unresolved. The ends were cut back, 1 base at V and 0 bases at J, with 10 bases in the middle. CDR1 is LNHDA and CDR2 is SQIVND in the germline V gene (reference sequence). CDR3 length equals 16 residues. In nucleotides, the CDR3 is TGTGCCAGTAGTATAGTTTCTGGGAGTAGCAATCAGCCCCAGCATTTT. Protein: CASSIVSGSSNQPQHF.

A few counts support this clonotype. The chain uses TRBV9 and TRBJ1-2; D not certain. Germline V gives CDR1 SGDLS, CDR2 YYNGEE. V was shortened by 0 bases and J by 8 bases, with 11 bases between the two germline ends. The length of the CDR3 is 13 residues. CDR3 DNA sequence: TGTGCCAGCAGCGTAGGGACTACCTCAGGCTACACCTTC. It translates to CASSVGTTSGYTF.

The V and J genes are TRBV9 and TRBJ2-1, with 8 bases lining up with TRBD2. Looked up from germline, CDR1 is SGDLS and CDR2 is YYNGEE. V shed 2 bases, J shed 3 bases, and the junction held 13 bases outside the gene matches. The CDR3 runs to 18 residues. The chain's CDR3 is CASSVEPGLVTGYNEQFF. The CDR3 nucleotides are TGTGCCAGCAGCGTTGAACCGGGACTAGTGACAGGCTACAATGAGCAGTTCTTC.

This clonotype was counted ten times or more. The rearrangement uses TRBV12-3 or TRBV12-4 and TRBJ1-5, with D maybe TRBD1 (5 bases). The CDR3 covers 16 residues. V dropped 4 bases and J dropped 7 bases, with 20 bases sitting between them. CDR3 amino acids: CASSSSGEGRSQPQHF. CDR3 bases: TGTGCCAGCAGTTCGTCGGGGGAGGGTAGGAGCCAGCCCCAGCATTTT.

The chain joins TRBV20-1 to TRBJ1-2, with D perhaps matching TRBD1 (5 bases). Trimming left V 5 bases short and J 5 bases short, with 15 bases between. This CDR3 spans 13 amino acids. Germline V gives CDR1 DFQATT, CDR2 SNEGSKA (reference sequence). CDR3 coding DNA: TGCAGTGCTTACGACAGTCGGGCTTATGGCTACACCTTC. Its protein is CSAYDSRAYGYTF.

The chain recombines TRBV29-1 with TRBJ1-2, with D unresolved. The germline gives CDR1 SQVTM, CDR2 ANQGSEA. The V end was cut by 6 bases, the J end by 4 bases, with 9 bases between. This CDR3 contains 11 residues. The CDR3 reads CSVQRTYGYTF. CDR3 DNA sequence: TGCAGCGTCCAGCGTACCTATGGCTACACCTTC. Variable domain in full (rest from reference TRBV29-1 and TRBJ1-2): SAVISQKPSRDICQRGTSLTIQCQVDSQVTMMFWYRQQPGQSLTLIATANQGSEATYESGFVIDKFPISRPNLTFSTLTVSNMSPEDSSIYLCSVQRTYGYTFGSGTRLTVV.

The chain employs TRBV5-6 and TRBJ1-3; no definite D call. CDR1 and CDR2 (germline): SGHDT, YYEEEE. The CDR3 totals 16 residues. The ends were cut back, 2 bases at V and 0 bases at J, with 12 bases in the middle. The CDR3 DNA is TGTGCCAGCAGCTTACGGGGTGCGCACTCTGGAAACACCATATATTTT. This translates into CASSLRGAHSGNTIYF.

The rearrangement links TRBV27 to TRBJ2-1; 8 nucleotides agree with TRBD2. The CDR3 loop spans 14 amino acids. V was pared by 8 bases and J by 5 bases, with 8 bases of the junction left unmatched. Looked up from germline, CDR1 is MNHEY and CDR2 is SMNVEV (reference sequence). The CDR3 nucleotides are TGTGCCAGCGGTCATACAGCGGGGGACAATGAGCAGTTCTTC. It encodes CASGHTAGDNEQFF.

The rearrangement joins TRBV27 to TRBJ2-3, with 7 bases matching TRBD2. CDR1 MNHEY and CDR2 SMNVEV come from the germline V gene (reference sequence). V shed 3 bases and J 1 base; nucleotides not matched to a gene: 4. The CDR3 totals 15 residues. The CDR3 nucleotides are TGTGCCAGCAGTTTCGCTAGCGGACGCACAGATACGCAGTATTTT. Residues: CASSFASGRTDTQYF.

V is TRBV13 and J is TRBJ2-5, with D possibly matching TRBD2 (6 bases). The CDR3 consists of 15 residues. The germline V and J ends were trimmed by 2 bases and 5 bases, with 15 bases remaining between them. Germline V gives CDR1 PRHDT, CDR2 FYEKMQ (reference sequence). This chain's CDR3 is CASSLSRSGEETQYF. DNA for the CDR3: TGTGCCAGCAGCTTATCCCGGTCGGGAGAGGAGACCCAGTACTTC.

A note on this clonotype: The final CDR3 position lacks the conserved phenylalanine or tryptophan, pointing to a likely read error. J is TRBJ1-4 and V is TRBV27; D not certain. Looked up from germline, CDR1 is MNHEY and CDR2 is SMNVEV (reference sequence). The CDR3 has 15 amino acids. Between the trimmed V and J ends, which lost 5 bases and 0 bases, there was a span of 10 bases. The CDR3: CASSPHKTTNEKLFS. In DNA, the CDR3 is TGTGCCAGCAGTCCCCACAAGACAACTAATGAAAAACTGTTTTCT.

This clonotype was counted a few times. The rearrangement uses TRBV30 and TRBJ1-4, with 7 bases fitting TRBD1. From germline, CDR1 is GTSNPN and CDR2 SVGIG (reference sequence). The V and J ends lost 3 bases and 5 bases, in that order; junction bases with no gene match: 6. The CDR3 totals 14 residues. The CDR3, as DNA: TGTGCCTGGAGGGGGGACAGCCGGAATGAAAAACTGTTTTTT. The encoded protein is CAWRGDSRNEKLFF.

This clonotype was detected a few times. The gene calls are TRBV27 and TRBJ2-7; possibly TRBD1 for D (6 bases). There are 13 residues in the CDR3. CDR1 is MNHEY and CDR2 is SMNVEV in the germline V gene (reference sequence). V was pared by 4 bases and J by 3 bases, with 10 bases between. CDR3 amino acids: CASSWGRGYEQYF. In nucleotides, the CDR3 is TGTGCCAGCAGTTGGGGCAGGGGCTACGAGCAGTACTTC.

The table lists this clonotype with a few counts. The chain employs TRBV7-2 and TRBJ1-4, with TRBD1 identical over 9 bases. This CDR3 is 15 amino acids long. V shed 5 bases and J 8 bases; nucleotides not matched to a gene: 9. Germline CDR1 SGHTA, CDR2 FQGNSA. The CDR3 loop reads CASSLTGGASEKLFF. In DNA, the CDR3 is TGTGCCAGCAGCCTAACAGGGGGCGCCTCAGAAAAACTGTTTTTT. The full variable domain, rest sourced from reference TRBV7-2 and TRBJ1-4, is GAGVSQSPSNKVTEKGKDVELRCDPISGHTALYWYRQSLGQGLEFLIYFQGNSAPDKSGLPSDRFSAERTGGSVSTLTIQRTQQEDSAVYLCASSLTGGASEKLFFGSGTQLSVL.

V gene TRBV27 combines with J gene TRBJ1-1; D might be TRBD1 (6 bases). Trimming removed 5 bases at V and 3 bases at J, with 19 bases between. Germline loops: CDR1 MNHEY, CDR2 SMNVEV (reference sequence). The CDR3 is 16 amino acids. CDR3 DNA sequence: TGTGCCAGCAGTCCCTGGGGCAGGGGTGCCTACACTGAAGCTTTCTTT. Protein: CASSPWGRGAYTEAFF.

This clonotype was seen only a few times. The chain is built from TRBV5-1 and TRBJ2-7, with D perhaps matching TRBD2 (5 bases). V lost 0 bases to trimming and J lost 3 bases, with 13 bases between them. Germline CDR1 reads SGHRS; CDR2 reads YFSETQ. There are 15 residues in the CDR3. The CDR3 is CASSLGRLAVYEQYF. Written as DNA, the CDR3 is TGCGCCAGCAGCTTGGGGAGGTTAGCAGTCTACGAGCAGTACTTC.

This chain joins TRBV19 and TRBJ2-7; no clear D. The V gene's germline CDR1 is LNHDA and CDR2 SQIVND (reference sequence). CDR3 length: 15 residues. V lost 2 bases and J 0 bases, leaving 11 bases between the germline ends. Here the CDR3 reads CASSIRATASYEQYF. Here the CDR3 DNA reads TGTGCCAGTAGTATAAGAGCTACCGCCTCCTACGAGCAGTACTTC.

This clonotype showed up just once. The chain recombines TRBV10-3 with TRBJ2-7, with 10 bases fitting TRBD2. Per germline, CDR1 ENHRY and CDR2 SYGVKD. CDR3 length: 14 residues. The V gene end was trimmed by 4 bases and the J gene end by 4 bases; junction bases not matched to a gene: 4. CDR3 sequence (DNA): TGTGCCATCAGTGGAAGCGGGGGGGCGTACGAGCAGTACTTC. Its translation: CAISGSGGAYEQYF.

This clonotype was seen repeatedly, ten times or more. The chain uses TRBV27 and TRBJ1-1, with a tentative D call TRBD1 (6 bases). CDR3 length equals 14 residues. Germline values: CDR1 MNHEY, CDR2 SMNVEV (reference sequence). Trimming pared 6 bases from V and 2 bases from J, leaving 13 bases between. Here the CDR3 reads CASRTDRRNTEAFF. The CDR3 coding sequence is TGTGCCAGCAGAACAGACAGGAGAAACACTGAAGCTTTCTTT.

This clonotype showed up many times. V and J are TRBV12-3 or TRBV12-4 and TRBJ1-2; tentatively, D is TRBD1 (6 bases). This CDR3 contains 12 residues. The V gene lost 7 bases and the J gene lost 8 bases, with 14 bases spanning the gap. The DNA of the CDR3 is TGTGCCAGCACACAGGGTATTCAGGGCTACACCTTC. Translating gives CASTQGIQGYTF.